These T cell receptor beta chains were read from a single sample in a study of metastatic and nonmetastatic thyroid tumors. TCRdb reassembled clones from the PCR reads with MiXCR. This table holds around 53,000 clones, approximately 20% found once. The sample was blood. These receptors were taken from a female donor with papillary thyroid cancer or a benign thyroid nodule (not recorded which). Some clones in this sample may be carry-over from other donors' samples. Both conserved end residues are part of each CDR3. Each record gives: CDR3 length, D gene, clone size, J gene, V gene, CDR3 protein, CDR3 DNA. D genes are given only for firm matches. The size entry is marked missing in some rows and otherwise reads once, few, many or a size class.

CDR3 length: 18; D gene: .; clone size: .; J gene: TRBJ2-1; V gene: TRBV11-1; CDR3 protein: CASSLICSVGMGYNEQFF; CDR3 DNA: TGTGCCAGCAGCTTAATTTGTAGTGTTGGAATGGGATACAATGAGCAGTTCTTC
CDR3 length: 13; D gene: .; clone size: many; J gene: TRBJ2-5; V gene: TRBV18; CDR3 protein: CASLPGRQETQYF; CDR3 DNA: TGTGCCAGCCTCCCGGGTCGCCAAGAGACCCAGTACTTC
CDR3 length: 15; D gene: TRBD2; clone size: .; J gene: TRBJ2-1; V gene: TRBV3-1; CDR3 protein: CASSTTSGRVDDQFF; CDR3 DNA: TGTGCCAGCAGCACGACTAGCGGGAGAGTAGATGATCAGTTCTTC
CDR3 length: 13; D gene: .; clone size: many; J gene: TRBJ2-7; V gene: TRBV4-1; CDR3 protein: CASSHPGLYEQYF; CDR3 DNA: TGCGCCAGCAGCCACCCCGGTCTTTACGAGCAGTACTTC
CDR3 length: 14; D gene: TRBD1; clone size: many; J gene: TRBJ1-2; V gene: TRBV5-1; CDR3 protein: CASSLVSGGRGYTF; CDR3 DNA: TGCGCCAGCAGCTTGGTTTCAGGGGGCCGGGGCTACACCTTC
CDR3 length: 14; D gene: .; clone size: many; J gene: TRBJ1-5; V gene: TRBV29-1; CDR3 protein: CSVATGQRNQPQHF; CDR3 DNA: TGCAGCGTTGCGACAGGTCAAAGGAATCAGCCCCAGCATTTT
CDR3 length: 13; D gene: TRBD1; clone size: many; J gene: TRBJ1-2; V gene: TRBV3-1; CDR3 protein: CASTDRDRGGYTF; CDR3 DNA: TGTGCCAGCACGGACCGGGACAGGGGCGGCTACACCTTC
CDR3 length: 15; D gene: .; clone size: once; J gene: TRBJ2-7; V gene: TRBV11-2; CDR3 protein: CASSHEQGSEYEQYF; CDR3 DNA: TGTGCCAGCAGTCATGAGCAGGGTTCTGAGTACGAGCAGTACTTC
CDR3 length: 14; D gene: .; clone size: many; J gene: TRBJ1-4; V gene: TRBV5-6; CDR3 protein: CASSLGQPNEKLFF; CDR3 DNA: TGTGCCAGCAGCTTAGGACAGCCGAATGAAAAACTGTTTTTT
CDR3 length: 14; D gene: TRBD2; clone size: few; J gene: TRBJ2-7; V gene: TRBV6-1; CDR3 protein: CASGGTSVIYEQYF; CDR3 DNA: TGTGCCAGCGGGGGGACTAGCGTGATCTACGAGCAGTACTTC
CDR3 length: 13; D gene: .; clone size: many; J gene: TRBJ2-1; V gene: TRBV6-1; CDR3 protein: CAATDLLNNEQFF; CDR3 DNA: TGTGCCGCCACGGACCTCTTGAACAATGAGCAGTTCTTC
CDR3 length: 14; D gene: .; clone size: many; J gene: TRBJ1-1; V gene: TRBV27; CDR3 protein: CASSLGYGNTEAFF; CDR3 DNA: TGTGCCAGCAGTTTAGGGTACGGGAACACTGAAGCTTTCTTT
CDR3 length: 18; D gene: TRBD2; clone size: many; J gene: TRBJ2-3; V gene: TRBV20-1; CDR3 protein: CSARVGLAGGPETDTQYF; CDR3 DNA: TGCAGTGCTAGGGTCGGGCTAGCGGGAGGGCCAGAGACAGATACGCAGTATTTT
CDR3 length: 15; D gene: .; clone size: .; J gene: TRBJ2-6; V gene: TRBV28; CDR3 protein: CASSLGITGANVLTF; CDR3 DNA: TGTGCCAGCAGTTTAGGGATCACTGGGGCCAACGTCCTGACTTTC
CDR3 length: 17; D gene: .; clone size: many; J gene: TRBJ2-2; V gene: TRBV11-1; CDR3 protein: CASSLRGASVNTGELFF; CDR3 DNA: TGTGCCAGCAGCCTCCGGGGGGCCAGTGTGAACACCGGGGAGCTGTTTTTT
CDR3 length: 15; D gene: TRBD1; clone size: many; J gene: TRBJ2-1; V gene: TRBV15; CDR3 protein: CATSTWSRGINEQFF; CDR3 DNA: TGTGCCACCAGCACTTGGAGCAGGGGGATCAATGAGCAGTTCTTC
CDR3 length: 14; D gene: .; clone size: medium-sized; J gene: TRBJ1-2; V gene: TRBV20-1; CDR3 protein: CSAPHRGAMDGYTF; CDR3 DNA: TGCAGTGCCCCCCACCGGGGAGCTATGGATGGCTACACCTTC
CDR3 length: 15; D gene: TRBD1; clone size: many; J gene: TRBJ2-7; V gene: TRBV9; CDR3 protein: CASSVTTTGVSEQYF; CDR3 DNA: TGTGCCAGCAGCGTTACAACGACAGGGGTAAGCGAGCAGTACTTC
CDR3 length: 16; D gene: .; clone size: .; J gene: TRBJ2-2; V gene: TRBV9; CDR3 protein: CASSASTGGDTGELFF; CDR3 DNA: TGTGCCAGCAGCGCATCAACAGGGGGGGACACCGGGGAGCTGTTTTTT
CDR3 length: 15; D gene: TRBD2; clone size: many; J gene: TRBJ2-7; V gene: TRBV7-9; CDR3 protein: CASSQQAGETYEQYF; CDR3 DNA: TGTGCCAGCAGCCAACAAGCGGGAGAAACCTACGAGCAGTACTTC
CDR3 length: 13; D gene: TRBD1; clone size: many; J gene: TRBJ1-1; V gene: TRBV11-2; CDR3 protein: CASSRQGNTEAFF; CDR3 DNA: TGTGCCAGCAGCCGACAGGGGAACACTGAAGCTTTCTTT
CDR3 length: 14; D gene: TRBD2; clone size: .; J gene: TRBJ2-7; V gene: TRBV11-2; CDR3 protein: CASSFGLAGYEQYF; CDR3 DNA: TGTGCCAGCAGCTTCGGACTAGCGGGCTACGAGCAGTACTTC
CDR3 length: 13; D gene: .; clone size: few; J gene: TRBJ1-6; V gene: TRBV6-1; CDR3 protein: CASRGTWFSPLHF; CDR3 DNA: TGTGCCAGCAGGGGTACATGGTTTTCACCCCTCCACTTT
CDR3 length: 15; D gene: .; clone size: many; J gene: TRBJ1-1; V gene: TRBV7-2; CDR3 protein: CASSSRDTRLTEAFF; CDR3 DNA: TGTGCCAGCAGCTCCCGGGACACGCGACTAACTGAAGCTTTCTTT
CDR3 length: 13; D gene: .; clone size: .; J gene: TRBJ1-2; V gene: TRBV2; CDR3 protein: CASRLGGGGGYTF; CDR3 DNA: TGTGCCAGCAGGCTCGGAGGAGGGGGTGGCTACACCTTC
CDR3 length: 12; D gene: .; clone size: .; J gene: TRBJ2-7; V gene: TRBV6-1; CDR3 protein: CASLDKSYEQYF; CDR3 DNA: TGTGCCAGCCTCGACAAGTCCTACGAGCAGTACTTC
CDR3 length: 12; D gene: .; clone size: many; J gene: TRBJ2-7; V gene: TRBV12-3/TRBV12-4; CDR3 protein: CASKQGSYEQYF; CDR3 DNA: TGTGCCAGCAAACAGGGCTCCTACGAGCAGTACTTC
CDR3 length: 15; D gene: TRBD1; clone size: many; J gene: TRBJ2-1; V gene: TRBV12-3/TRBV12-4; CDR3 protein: CASTAPGQVNNEQFF; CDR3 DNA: TGTGCCAGCACCGCCCCGGGACAGGTCAACAATGAGCAGTTCTTC
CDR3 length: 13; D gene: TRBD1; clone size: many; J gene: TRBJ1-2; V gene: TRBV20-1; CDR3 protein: CSARSPTGFGYTF; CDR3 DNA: TGCAGTGCTAGATCCCCGACAGGGTTTGGCTACACCTTC
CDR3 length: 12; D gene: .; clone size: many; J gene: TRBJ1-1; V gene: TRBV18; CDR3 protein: CASSRSDTEAFF; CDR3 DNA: TGTGCCAGCTCACGGTCGGACACTGAAGCTTTCTTT
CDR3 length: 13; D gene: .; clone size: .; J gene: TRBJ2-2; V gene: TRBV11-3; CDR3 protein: CASSLETGGELFF; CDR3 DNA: TGTGCCAGCAGCTTAGAGACGGGCGGGGAGCTGTTTTTT
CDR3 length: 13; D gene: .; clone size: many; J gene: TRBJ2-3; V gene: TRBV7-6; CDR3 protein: CASSYTRSDTQYF; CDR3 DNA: TGTGCCAGCAGCTACACCCGGTCAGATACGCAGTATTTT
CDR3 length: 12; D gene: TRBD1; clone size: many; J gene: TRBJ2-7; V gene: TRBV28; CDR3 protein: CASSWGQYEQYF; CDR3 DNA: TGTGCCAGCAGTTGGGGACAGTACGAGCAGTACTTC
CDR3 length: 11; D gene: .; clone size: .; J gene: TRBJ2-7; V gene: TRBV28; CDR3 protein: CASRRDYEQYF; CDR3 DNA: TGTGCCAGCAGAAGGGACTACGAGCAGTACTTC
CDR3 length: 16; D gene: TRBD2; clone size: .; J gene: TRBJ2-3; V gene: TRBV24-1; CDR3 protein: CATSDYGRESTDTQYF; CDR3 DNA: TGTGCCACCAGTGATTACGGGCGGGAGTCCACAGATACGCAGTATTTT
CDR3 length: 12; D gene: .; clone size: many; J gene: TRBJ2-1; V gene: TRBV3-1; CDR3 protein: CASSPIGNEQFF; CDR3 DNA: TGTGCCAGCAGCCCTATCGGGAATGAGCAGTTCTTC
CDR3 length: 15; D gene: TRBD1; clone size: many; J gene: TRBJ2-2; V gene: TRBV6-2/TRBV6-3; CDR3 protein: CASSYDGTGSGELFF; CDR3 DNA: TGCGCCAGCAGTTACGATGGGACAGGCTCCGGGGAGCTGTTTTTT
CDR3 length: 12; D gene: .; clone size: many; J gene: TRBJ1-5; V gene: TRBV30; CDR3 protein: CAWSQDDQPQHF; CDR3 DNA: TGTGCCTGGAGTCAGGATGATCAGCCCCAGCATTTT
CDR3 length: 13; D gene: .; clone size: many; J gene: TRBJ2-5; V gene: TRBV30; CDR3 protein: CAWSGTLQETQYF; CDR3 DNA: TGTGCCTGGAGCGGAACTCTCCAAGAGACCCAGTACTTC
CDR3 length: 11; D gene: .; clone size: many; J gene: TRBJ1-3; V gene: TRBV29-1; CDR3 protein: CSVQERDTIYF; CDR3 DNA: TGCAGCGTCCAGGAACGGGACACCATATATTTT
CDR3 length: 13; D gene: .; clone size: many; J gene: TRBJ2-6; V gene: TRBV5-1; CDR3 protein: CASRGVGANVLTF; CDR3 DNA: TGCGCCAGCAGGGGGGTTGGGGCCAACGTCCTGACTTTC
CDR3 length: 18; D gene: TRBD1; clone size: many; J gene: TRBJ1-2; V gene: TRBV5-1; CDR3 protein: CASSLVGDRGTTNYGYTF; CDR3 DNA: TGCGCCAGCAGCTTGGTCGGGGACAGGGGGACTACTAACTATGGCTACACCTTC
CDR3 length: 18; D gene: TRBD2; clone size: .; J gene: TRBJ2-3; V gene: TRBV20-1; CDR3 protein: CSARDLLAGGPSPDTQYF; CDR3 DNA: TGCAGTGCTAGAGATCTTCTAGCGGGAGGGCCCAGCCCAGATACGCAGTATTTT
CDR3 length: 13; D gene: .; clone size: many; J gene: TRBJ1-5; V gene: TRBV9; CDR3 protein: CASSVGSNQPQHF; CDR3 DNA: TGTGCCAGCAGCGTGGGTAGCAATCAGCCCCAGCATTTT
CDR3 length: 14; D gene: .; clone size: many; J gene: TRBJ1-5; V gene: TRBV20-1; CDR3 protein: CSARENHKNQPQHF; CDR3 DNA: TGCAGTGCTAGGGAAAATCACAAGAATCAGCCCCAGCATTTT
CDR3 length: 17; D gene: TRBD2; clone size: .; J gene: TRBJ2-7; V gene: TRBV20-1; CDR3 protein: CSAIDIWASGRYGEQYF; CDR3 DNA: TGCAGTGCTATAGATATCTGGGCTAGCGGGAGGTATGGGGAGCAGTACTTC
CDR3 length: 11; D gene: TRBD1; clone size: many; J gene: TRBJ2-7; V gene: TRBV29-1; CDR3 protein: CSANRGDEQYF; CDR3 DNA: TGCAGCGCCAACAGGGGCGACGAGCAGTACTTC
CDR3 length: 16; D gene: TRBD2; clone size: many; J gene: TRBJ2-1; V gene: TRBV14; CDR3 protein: CASSLTVGLAYNEQFF; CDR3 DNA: TGTGCCAGCAGCCTCACCGTGGGACTAGCGTACAATGAGCAGTTCTTC
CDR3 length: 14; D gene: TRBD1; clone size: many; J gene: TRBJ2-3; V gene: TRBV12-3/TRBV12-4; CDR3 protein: CASSPDRGTDTQYF; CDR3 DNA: TGTGCCAGCAGCCCAGACAGGGGCACAGATACGCAGTATTTT
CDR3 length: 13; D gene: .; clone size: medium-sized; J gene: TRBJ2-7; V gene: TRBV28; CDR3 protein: CASSLLAPGEQYF; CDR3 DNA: TGTGCCAGCAGTTTACTAGCTCCGGGCGAGCAGTACTTC
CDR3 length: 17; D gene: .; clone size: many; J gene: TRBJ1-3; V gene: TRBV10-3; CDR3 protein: CAISESRIILARNTIYF; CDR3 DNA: TGTGCCATCAGTGAGTCGAGAATAATCCTCGCTAGAAACACCATATATTTT
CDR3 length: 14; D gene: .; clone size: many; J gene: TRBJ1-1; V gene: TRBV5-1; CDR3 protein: CASRLSGMNTEAFF; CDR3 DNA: TGCGCCAGCAGGTTATCTGGGATGAACACTGAAGCTTTCTTT
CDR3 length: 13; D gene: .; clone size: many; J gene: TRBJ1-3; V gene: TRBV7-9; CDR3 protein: CASSPGFGNTIYF; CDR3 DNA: TGTGCCAGCAGCCCCGGGTTTGGAAACACCATATATTTT